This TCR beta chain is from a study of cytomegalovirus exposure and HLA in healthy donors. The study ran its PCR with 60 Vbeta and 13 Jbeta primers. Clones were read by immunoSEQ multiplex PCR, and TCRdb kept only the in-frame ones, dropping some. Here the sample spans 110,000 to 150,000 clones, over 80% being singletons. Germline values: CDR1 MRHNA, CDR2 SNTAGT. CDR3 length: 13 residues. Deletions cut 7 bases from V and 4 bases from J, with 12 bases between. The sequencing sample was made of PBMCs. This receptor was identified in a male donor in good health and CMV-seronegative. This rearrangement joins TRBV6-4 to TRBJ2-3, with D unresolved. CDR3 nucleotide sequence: TGTGCCAGCAAGCAGGTAGATGCAGATACGCAGTATTTT. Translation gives CASKQVDADTQYF.